This TCR beta chain was identified during a study of read filtering for tumor transcriptome and immune sequencing. Study details: RNA-seq yielded only roughly 80 to 1,400 TCR reads, IR-seq about 3.5 to 10.27 million.

This library used roughly 400 ng RNA and molecular barcoded adaptors spanning alpha/delta and beta/gamma chains. TCRdb reanalysed the reads using MiXCR and keeps one entry per CDR3 protein. This table holds about 14,000 distinct CDR3 sequences, 20% found once. Germline V lookup: CDR1 SQVTM, CDR2 ANQGSEA. The CDR3 extends over 13 amino acids. The V and J ends lost 7 bases and 7 bases, in that order; junction bases with no gene match: 9. This clonotype has at least ten counts. Sequences were obtained from a population of CD138-negative cells sorted from bone marrow. This receptor was taken from a donor older than 35 with multiple myeloma. V and J are TRBV29-1 and TRBJ2-5; 10 nucleotides line up with TRBD1. CDR3 loop: CSALGQGMATQYF. CDR3 in DNA: TGCAGCGCGTTGGGACAGGGGATGGCGACCCAGTACTTC.